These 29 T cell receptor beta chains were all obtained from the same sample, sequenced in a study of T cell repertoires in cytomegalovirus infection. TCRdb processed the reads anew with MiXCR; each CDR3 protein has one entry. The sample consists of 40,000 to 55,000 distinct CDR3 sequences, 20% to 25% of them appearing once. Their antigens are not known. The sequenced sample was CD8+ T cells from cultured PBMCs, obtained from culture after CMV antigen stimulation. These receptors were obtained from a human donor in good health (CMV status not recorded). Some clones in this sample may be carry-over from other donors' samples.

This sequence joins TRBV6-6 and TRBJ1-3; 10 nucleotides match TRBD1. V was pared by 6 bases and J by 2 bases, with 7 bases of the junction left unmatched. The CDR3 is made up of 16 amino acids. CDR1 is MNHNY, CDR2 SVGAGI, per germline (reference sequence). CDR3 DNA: TGTGCCAGCAGCTCTGGGACAGGGGAGGCTGGAAACACCATATATTTT. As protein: CASSSGTGEAGNTIYF.

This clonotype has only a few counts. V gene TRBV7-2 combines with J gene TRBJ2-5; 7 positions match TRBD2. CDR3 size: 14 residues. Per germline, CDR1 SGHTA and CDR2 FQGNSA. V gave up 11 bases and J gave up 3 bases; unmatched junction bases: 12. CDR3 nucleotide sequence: TGTGCCGTCGCTAGGGACTACCAAAAAGAGACCCAGTACTTC. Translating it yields CAVARDYQKETQYF.

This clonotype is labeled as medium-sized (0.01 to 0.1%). The CDR3 protein is CASSLSRHAETQYF. CDR3 DNA: TGTGCCAGCAGTTTATCCAGGCATGCAGAGACCCAGTACTTC. This rearrangement joins TRBV27 to TRBJ2-5, with D hard to call. With 0 bases removed from V and 4 bases from J, the gap between germline ends came to 9 bases. Germline-derived CDR1 and CDR2 are MNHEY and SMNVEV (reference sequence). The CDR3 sequence is 14 residues long.

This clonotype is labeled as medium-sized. DNA for the CDR3: TGTGCCAGCGCGACCGGGAGGGCAGATACGCAGTATTTT. Protein: CASATGRADTQYF. V is TRBV7-8 and J is TRBJ2-3; 8 bases fit TRBD2. Germline CDR1 and CDR2: SGHVS and FQNEAQ. The CDR3 covers 13 residues. Trimming at V came to 8 bases and at J to 4 bases, leaving 5 bases not matched to a gene.

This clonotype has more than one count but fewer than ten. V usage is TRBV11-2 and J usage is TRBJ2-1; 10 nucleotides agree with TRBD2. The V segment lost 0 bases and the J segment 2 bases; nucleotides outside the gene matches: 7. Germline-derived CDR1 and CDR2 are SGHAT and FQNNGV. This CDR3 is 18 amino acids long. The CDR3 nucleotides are TGTGCCAGCAGCTTAGATGGGTCTAGCGGGGGCGCCTACAATGAGCAGTTCTTC. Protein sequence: CASSLDGSSGGAYNEQFF.

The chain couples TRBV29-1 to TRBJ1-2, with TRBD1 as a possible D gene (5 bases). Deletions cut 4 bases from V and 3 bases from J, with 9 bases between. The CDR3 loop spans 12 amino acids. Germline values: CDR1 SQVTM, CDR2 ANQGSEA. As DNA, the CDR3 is TGCAGCGTTGCGGCGGGGGACTATGGCTACACCTTC. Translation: CSVAAGDYGYTF.

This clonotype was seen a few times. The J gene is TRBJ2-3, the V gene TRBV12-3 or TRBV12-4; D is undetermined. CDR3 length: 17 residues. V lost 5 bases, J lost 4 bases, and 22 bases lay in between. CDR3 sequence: CASSPTPGQYRADTQYF. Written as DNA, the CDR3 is TGTGCCAGCAGTCCGACCCCTGGGCAGTATCGGGCAGATACGCAGTATTTT.

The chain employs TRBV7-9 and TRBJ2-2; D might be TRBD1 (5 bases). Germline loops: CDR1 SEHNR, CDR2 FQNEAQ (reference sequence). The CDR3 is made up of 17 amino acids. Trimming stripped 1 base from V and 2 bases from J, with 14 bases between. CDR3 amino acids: CASSLGQTAPNTGELFF. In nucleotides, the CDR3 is TGTGCCAGCAGCTTAGGACAGACAGCACCTAACACCGGGGAGCTGTTTTTT.

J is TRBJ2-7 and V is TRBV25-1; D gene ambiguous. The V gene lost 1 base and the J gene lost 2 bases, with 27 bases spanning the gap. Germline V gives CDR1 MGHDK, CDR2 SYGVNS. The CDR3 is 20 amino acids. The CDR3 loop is CASSESIRPGPRSRAYEQYF. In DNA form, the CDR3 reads TGTGCCAGCAGTGAATCGATCCGGCCAGGACCGCGGAGCCGGGCCTACGAGCAGTACTTC.

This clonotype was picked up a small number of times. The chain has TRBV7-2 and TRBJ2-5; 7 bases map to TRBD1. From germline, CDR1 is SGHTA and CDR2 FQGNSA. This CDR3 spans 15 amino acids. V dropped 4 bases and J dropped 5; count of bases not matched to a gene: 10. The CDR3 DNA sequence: TGTGCCAGCAGCTCCAGTAGGGGGCGCGGGGAGACCCAGTACTTC. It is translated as CASSSSRGRGETQYF.

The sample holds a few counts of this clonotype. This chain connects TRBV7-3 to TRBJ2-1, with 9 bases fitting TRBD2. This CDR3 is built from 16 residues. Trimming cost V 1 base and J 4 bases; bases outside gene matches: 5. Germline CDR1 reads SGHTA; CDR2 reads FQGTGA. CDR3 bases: TGTGCCAGCAGCTTAAGGCGGCTAGCGGGGTACAATGAGCAGTTCTTC. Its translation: CASSLRRLAGYNEQFF. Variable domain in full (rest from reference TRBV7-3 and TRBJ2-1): GAGVSQTPSNKVTEKGKYVELRCDPISGHTALYWYRQSLGQGPEFLIYFQGTGAADDSGLPNDRFFAVRPEGSVSTLKIQRTERGDSAVYLCASSLRRLAGYNEQFFGPGTRLTVL.

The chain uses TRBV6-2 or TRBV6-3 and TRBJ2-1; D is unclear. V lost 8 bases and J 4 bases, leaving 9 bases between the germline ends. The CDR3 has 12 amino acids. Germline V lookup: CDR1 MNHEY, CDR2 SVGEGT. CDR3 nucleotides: TGTGCCAGCGTAGGGCTTTACAATGAGCAGTTCTTC. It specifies CASVGLYNEQFF.

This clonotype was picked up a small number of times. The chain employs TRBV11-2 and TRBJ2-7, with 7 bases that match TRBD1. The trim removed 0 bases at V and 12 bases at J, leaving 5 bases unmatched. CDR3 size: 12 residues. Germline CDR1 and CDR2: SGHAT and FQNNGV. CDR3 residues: CASSLDPGGLYF. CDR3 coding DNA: TGTGCCAGCAGCTTAGACCCAGGGGGTTTGTACTTC. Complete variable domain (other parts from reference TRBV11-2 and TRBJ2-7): EAGVAQSPRYKIIEKRQSVAFWCNPISGHATLYWYQQILGQGPKLLIQFQNNGVVDDSQLPKDRFSAERLKGVDSTLKIQPAKLEDSAVYLCASSLDPGGLYFGPGTRLTVT.

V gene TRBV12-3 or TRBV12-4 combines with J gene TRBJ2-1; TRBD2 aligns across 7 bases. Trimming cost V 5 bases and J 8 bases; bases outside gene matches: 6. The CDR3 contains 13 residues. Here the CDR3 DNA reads TGTGCCAGCAGTCCGGGGGGTGGGCATGAGCAGTTCTTC. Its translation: CASSPGGGHEQFF.

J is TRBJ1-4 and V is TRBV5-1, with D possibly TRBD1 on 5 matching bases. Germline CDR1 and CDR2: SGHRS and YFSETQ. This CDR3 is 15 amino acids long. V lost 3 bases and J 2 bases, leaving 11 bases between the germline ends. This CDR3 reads CASSSGTATNEKLFF. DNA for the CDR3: TGCGCCAGCAGCTCCGGGACGGCCACTAATGAAAAACTGTTTTTT.

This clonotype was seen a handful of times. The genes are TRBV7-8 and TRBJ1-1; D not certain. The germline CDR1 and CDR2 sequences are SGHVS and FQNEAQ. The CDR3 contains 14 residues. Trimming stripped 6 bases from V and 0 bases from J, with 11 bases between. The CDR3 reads CASSLWPMNTEAFF. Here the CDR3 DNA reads TGTGCCAGCAGTTTGTGGCCTATGAACACTGAAGCTTTCTTT.

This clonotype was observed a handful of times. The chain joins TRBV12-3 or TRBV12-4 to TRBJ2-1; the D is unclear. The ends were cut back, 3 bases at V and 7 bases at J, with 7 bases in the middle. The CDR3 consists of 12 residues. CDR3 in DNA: TGTGCCAGCAGTTTTGCTGGGAATGAGCAGTTCTTC. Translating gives CASSFAGNEQFF.

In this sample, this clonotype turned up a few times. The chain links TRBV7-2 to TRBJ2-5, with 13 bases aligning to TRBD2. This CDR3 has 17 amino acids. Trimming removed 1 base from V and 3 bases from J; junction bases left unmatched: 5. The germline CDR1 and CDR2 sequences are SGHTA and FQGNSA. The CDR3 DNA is TGTGCCAGCAGCTTAGTCGGACTAGCGGGGGAAAAAGAGACCCAGTACTTC. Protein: CASSLVGLAGEKETQYF.

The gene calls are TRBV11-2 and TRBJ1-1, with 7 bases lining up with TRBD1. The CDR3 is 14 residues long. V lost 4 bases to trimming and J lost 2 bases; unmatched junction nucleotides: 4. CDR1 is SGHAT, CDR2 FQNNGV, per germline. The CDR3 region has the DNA TGTGCCAGCAGCTCGACAGGGCCAAACACTGAAGCTTTCTTT. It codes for CASSSTGPNTEAFF.

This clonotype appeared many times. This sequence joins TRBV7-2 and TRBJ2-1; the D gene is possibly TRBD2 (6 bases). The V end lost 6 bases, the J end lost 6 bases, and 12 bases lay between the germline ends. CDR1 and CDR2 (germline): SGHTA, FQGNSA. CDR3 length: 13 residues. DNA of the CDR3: TGTGCCAGCAGTGGGGGGAGGACCAATGAGCAGTTCTTC. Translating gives CASSGGRTNEQFF. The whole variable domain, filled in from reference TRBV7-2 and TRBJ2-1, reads GAGVSQSPSNKVTEKGKDVELRCDPISGHTALYWYRQSLGQGLEFLIYFQGNSAPDKSGLPSDRFSAERTGGSVSTLTIQRTQQEDSAVYLCASSGGRTNEQFFGPGTRLTVL.

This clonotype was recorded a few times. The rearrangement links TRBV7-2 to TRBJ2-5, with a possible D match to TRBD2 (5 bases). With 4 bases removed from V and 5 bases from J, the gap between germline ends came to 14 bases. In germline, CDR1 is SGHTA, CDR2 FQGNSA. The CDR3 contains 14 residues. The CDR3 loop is CASSSPDSRETQYF. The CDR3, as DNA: TGTGCCAGCAGCTCTCCGGACTCGCGGGAGACCCAGTACTTC.

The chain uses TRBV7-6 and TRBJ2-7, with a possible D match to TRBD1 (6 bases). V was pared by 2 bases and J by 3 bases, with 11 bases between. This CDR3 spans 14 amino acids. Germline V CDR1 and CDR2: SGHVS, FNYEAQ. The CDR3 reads CASSLKGESYEQYF. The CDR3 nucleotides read TGTGCCAGCAGCTTAAAGGGGGAAAGCTACGAGCAGTACTTC.

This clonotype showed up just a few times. The CDR3 DNA is TGTGCCAGCAGTTCCAGCGGGAGAGGGATTGATACGCAGTATTTT. It encodes CASSSSGRGIDTQYF. The V call is TRBV7-9, the J call TRBJ2-3; 8 positions match TRBD2. CDR1 SEHNR and CDR2 FQNEAQ come from the germline V gene (reference sequence). Germline trimming cut 6 bases from V and 6 bases from J; bases unmatched to any gene: 11. This CDR3 region has 15 residues. Using reference TRBV7-9 and TRBJ2-3 for the parts outside the CDR3, the full variable domain is DTGVSQNPRHKITKRGQNVTFRCDPISEHNRLYWYRQTLGQGPEFLTYFQNEAQLEKSRLLSDRFSAERPKGSFSTLEIQRTEQGDSAMYLCASSSSGRGIDTQYFGPGTRLTVL.

CDR3 sequence: CASSQVPGLSQETQYF. CDR3 sequence (DNA): TGTGCCAGCAGCCAAGTCCCGGGCTTATCCCAAGAGACCCAGTACTTC. The chain couples TRBV4-2 to TRBJ2-5; no firm D call. This CDR3 spans 16 amino acids. Germline CDR1 reads LGHNA; CDR2 reads YNFKEQ. V lost 1 base to trimming and J lost 1 base, with 13 bases between them.

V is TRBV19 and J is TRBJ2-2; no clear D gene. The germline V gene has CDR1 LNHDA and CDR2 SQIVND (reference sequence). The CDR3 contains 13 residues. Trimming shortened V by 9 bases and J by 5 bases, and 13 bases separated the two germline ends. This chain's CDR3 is CASDLGSTGELFF. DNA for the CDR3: TGTGCCAGCGATTTGGGGTCGACCGGGGAGCTGTTTTTT.

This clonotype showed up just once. The CDR3 nucleotides read TGTGCCAGCAGTGAAGCGCTGGGAGGGGCTGTTGGCTACACCTTC. Its translation is CASSEALGGAVGYTF. The chain uses TRBV6-1 and TRBJ1-2; D is perhaps TRBD1 (5 bases). Trimming cost V 0 bases and J 7 bases, with 15 bases left between them. Looked up from germline, CDR1 is MNHNS and CDR2 is SASEGT. This CDR3 is 15 amino acids long.

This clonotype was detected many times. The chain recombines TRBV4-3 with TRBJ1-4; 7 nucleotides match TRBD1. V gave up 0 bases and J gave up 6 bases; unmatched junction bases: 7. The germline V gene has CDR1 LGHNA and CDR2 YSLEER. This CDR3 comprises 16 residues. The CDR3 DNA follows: TGCGCCAGCAGCCAAGATCATGGCAGGGGGGATGAAAAACTGTTTTTT. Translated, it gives CASSQDHGRGDEKLFF.

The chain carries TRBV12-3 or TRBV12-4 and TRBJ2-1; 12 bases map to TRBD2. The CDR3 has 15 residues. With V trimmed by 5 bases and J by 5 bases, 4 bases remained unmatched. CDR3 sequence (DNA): TGTGCCAGCAGTAAACTAGCGGGGGGTGACAATGAGCAGTTCTTC. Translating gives CASSKLAGGDNEQFF.

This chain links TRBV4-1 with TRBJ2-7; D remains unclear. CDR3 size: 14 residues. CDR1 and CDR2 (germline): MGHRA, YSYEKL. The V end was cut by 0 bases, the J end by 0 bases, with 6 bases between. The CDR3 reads CASSQDWSSYEQYF. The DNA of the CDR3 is TGCGCCAGCAGCCAAGACTGGAGCTCCTACGAGCAGTACTTC.